These T cell receptor beta chains were read from a single sample in a study of blood T cell repertoires in COVID-19. The assay was immunoSEQ multiplex PCR, and TCRdb's table has in-frame clones only and misses some. The sample lists 100,000 to 150,000 clones, 81% occurring once. Sample: peripheral blood. Source of these receptors: a woman aged 55-70 years with active or convalescent COVID-19. Each CDR3 is given with its conserved first and last residue. Fields, in order: D gene, clone size, J gene, V gene, CDR3 protein, CDR3 DNA. The D gene is left open where the match is weak. Not every row has a clone size; where given, it reads once, few, many or a size class.

>TRBD2|-|TRBJ2-7|TRBV29-1
CSIYGASGSGEQYF
TGCAGCATTTACGGGGCTAGCGGGAGTGGCGAGCAGTACTTC
>TRBD2|-|TRBJ2-1|TRBV27
CASSSQRGYNEQFF
TGTGCCAGCAGTAGCCAGCGGGGTTACAATGAGCAGTTCTTC
>TRBD1|-|TRBJ1-3|TRBV5-5
CASSTGQGSGNTIYF
TGTGCCAGCAGCACGGGACAGGGATCTGGAAACACCATATATTTT
>TRBD2|-|TRBJ2-1|TRBV7-7
CASSLGLATYNEQFF
TGTGCTAGCAGCTTAGGACTAGCGACCTACAATGAGCAGTTCTTC
>-|-|TRBJ1-5|TRBV18
CASSPAINQPQHF
TGTGCCAGCTCACCAGCTATCAATCAGCCCCAGCATTTT
>-|-|TRBJ2-7|TRBV21-1
CASSLQPVGTYEQYF
TGTGCCAGCAGTCTCCAGCCGGTGGGGACATACGAGCAGTACTTC
>-|-|TRBJ1-5|TRBV28
CASSLTAQPQHF
TGTGCCAGCAGTTTAACAGCCCAGCCCCAGCATTTT
>-|-|TRBJ1-2|TRBV7-9
CASSFLGSYGYTF
TGTGCCAGCAGCTTCCTCGGGTCCTATGGCTACACCTTC
>-|-|TRBJ1-1|TRBV5-5
CASSLAAEMNTEAFF
TGTGCCAGCAGCTTGGCCGCGGAAATGAACACTGAAGCTTTCTTT
>TRBD1|-|TRBJ2-5|TRBV5-1
CASSITGTGGEETQYF
TGCGCCAGCAGCATTACCGGGACAGGGGGCGAAGAGACCCAGTACTTC
>TRBD2|-|TRBJ2-3|TRBV10-1
CASSEPTSGGDTQYF
TGCGCCAGCAGTGAACCGACTAGCGGGGGTGATACGCAGTATTTT
>-|few|TRBJ1-6|TRBV5-5
CASSRQVGGDALHF
TGTGCCAGCAGCCGACAGGTGGGGGGGGACGCCCTCCACTTT
>-|-|TRBJ1-1|TRBV2
CASIFSGGPNTEAFF
TGTGCCAGCATATTTTCCGGAGGGCCCAACACTGAAGCTTTCTTT
>-|-|TRBJ2-2|TRBV5-4
CASSNKGDGYGELFF
TGTGCCAGCAGCAATAAGGGGGATGGTTACGGGGAGCTGTTTTTT
>-|once|TRBJ1-3|TRBV7-8
CASSLARSSGNTIYF
TGTGCCAGCAGCTTAGCACGGAGCTCTGGAAACACCATATATTTT
>-|-|TRBJ2-3|TRBV27
CASSLDREDTQYF
TGTGCCAGCAGTCTTGACCGGGAGGATACGCAGTATTTT
>TRBD2|-|TRBJ2-3|TRBV6-2/TRBV6-3
CASSYLQLAGVIDTQYF
TGTGCCAGCAGTTACCTCCAACTAGCGGGAGTTATAGATACGCAGTATTTT
>-|few|TRBJ1-4|TRBV7-2
CASSPTGRTNEKLFF
TGTGCCAGCAGCCCAACAGGGAGAACTAATGAAAAACTGTTTTTT
>TRBD1|-|TRBJ2-7|TRBV7-2
CASSLGTGQVLYEQYF
TGTGCCAGCAGCTTAGGGACGGGACAGGTTCTCTACGAGCAGTACTTC
>TRBD1|few|TRBJ1-2|TRBV7-2
CASSLGGQSYGYTF
TGTGCCAGCAGCTTAGGGGGACAGAGTTATGGCTACACCTTC
>TRBD1|-|TRBJ2-3|TRBV7-2
CASSSGTGGIGSDTQYF
TGTGCCAGCAGCTCAGGGACAGGGGGCATAGGTAGCGATACGCAGTATTTT
>-|-|TRBJ1-1|TRBV7-9
CASSFEGYYTEAFF
TGTGCCAGCAGCTTCGAGGGATATTACACTGAAGCTTTCTTT
>TRBD1|once|TRBJ2-5|TRBV6-5
CASRGTAGTQYF
TGTGCCAGCAGGGGGACAGCTGGGACCCAGTACTTC
>TRBD1|-|TRBJ1-5|TRBV15
CATTLQGAWEGNQPQHF
TGTGCCACCACGTTACAGGGGGCATGGGAGGGCAATCAGCCCCAGCATTTT
>TRBD1|-|TRBJ1-6|TRBV3-1/TRBV3-2
CASSPTGGDSPLHF
TGTGCCAGCAGTCCGACAGGGGGCGATTCACCCCTCCACTTT
>-|-|TRBJ1-1|TRBV2
CASRGGSTEAFF
TGTGCCAGCAGGGGAGGGTCCACTGAAGCTTTCTTT
>-|-|TRBJ2-3|TRBV10-3
CAIRGGGEGTDTQYF
TGTGCCATCAGGGGCGGGGGCGAGGGCACAGATACGCAGTATTTT
>-|few|TRBJ1-6|TRBV6-5
CASRRGQNNSPLHF
TGTGCCAGCAGAAGAGGACAGAATAATTCACCCCTCCACTTT
>-|-|TRBJ2-3|TRBV3-1/TRBV3-2
CASSQVRSTDTQYF
TGTGCCAGCAGCCAAGTGCGCAGCACAGATACGCAGTATTTT
>TRBD1|-|TRBJ2-1|TRBV5-6
CASSSSGQWYNEQFF
TGTGCCAGCAGCTCCTCGGGACAGTGGTACAATGAGCAGTTCTTC
>TRBD2|-|TRBJ2-3|TRBV5-1
CASSLLASDTQYF
TGCGCCAGCAGCTTACTAGCGTCAGATACGCAGTATTTT
>-|-|TRBJ1-2|TRBV4-1
CASSPSSGNRANYGYTF
TGCGCCAGCAGCCCAAGTAGCGGGAACCGCGCTAACTATGGCTACACCTTC
>-|-|TRBJ2-3|TRBV28
CASSLAGSLGAPDTQYF
TGTGCCAGCAGTTTAGCCGGGAGTTTGGGTGCCCCAGATACGCAGTATTTT
>TRBD1|-|TRBJ1-4|TRBV28
CASSVRDRGRKLFF
TGTGCCAGCAGTGTCCGGGACAGGGGGCGGAAACTGTTTTTT
>-|-|TRBJ1-1|TRBV15
CATSSPGHLNTEAFF
TGTGCCACCAGCAGCCCGGGACACTTGAACACTGAAGCTTTCTTT
>TRBD1|-|TRBJ2-5|TRBV2
CASRGRGTGLLQETQYF
TGTGCCAGCAGGGGGAGGGGGACAGGGTTACTTCAAGAGACCCAGTACTTC
>-|-|TRBJ1-6|TRBV28
CASSQGGSSYNSPLHF
TGTGCCAGCTCTCAGGGCGGGAGCTCCTATAATTCACCCCTCCACTTT
>TRBD2|-|TRBJ2-7|TRBV7-9
CASSLVVASGNYEQYF
TGTGCCAGCAGCTTAGTTGTCGCTAGCGGGAACTACGAGCAGTACTTC
>-|-|TRBJ2-7|TRBV4-1
CASSQAGTPNYEQYF
TGCGCCAGCAGCCAAGCTGGGACTCCGAACTACGAGCAGTACTTC
>TRBD2|-|TRBJ2-3|TRBV5-4
CASSPSGRFTDTQYF
TGTGCCAGCAGCCCTAGCGGGAGGTTCACAGATACGCAGTATTTT
>-|few|TRBJ1-1|TRBV7-9
CASSLAAGKNTEAFF
TGTGCCAGCAGCTTAGCCGCAGGGAAGAACACTGAAGCTTTCTTT
>-|once|TRBJ1-2|TRBV6-6
CASSQAWGLEYYGYTF
TGTGCCAGCAGCCAAGCATGGGGACTGGAGTATTATGGCTACACCTTC
>TRBD1|-|TRBJ1-2|TRBV5-8
CASSPRGGGGGYTF
TGTGCCAGCAGCCCCAGAGGAGGGGGCGGTGGCTACACCTTC
>-|few|TRBJ2-7|TRBV21-1
CASSNSAGEQYF
TGTGCCAGCAGCAACTCCGCGGGGGAGCAGTACTTC
>TRBD1|-|TRBJ1-2|TRBV14
CASSQGYRDRVYGYTF
TGTGCCAGCAGCCAAGGTTACCGGGACAGGGTTTATGGCTACACCTTC
>-|few|TRBJ2-7|TRBV27
CASSFKRYPGVYEQYF
TGTGCCAGCAGTTTTAAGAGGTACCCAGGGGTCTACGAGCAGTACTTC
>TRBD2|-|TRBJ2-1|TRBV5-1
CASSKGLAGGPNEQFF
TGCGCCAGCAGCAAAGGACTAGCGGGGGGTCCTAATGAGCAGTTCTTC
>TRBD1|-|TRBJ1-2|TRBV27
CASRPSGGSYTF
TGTGCCAGCAGACCCTCAGGGGGGAGCTACACCTTC
>-|-|TRBJ2-1|TRBV7-3
CASSQILGVAEQFF
TGTGCCAGCAGCCAGATCCTCGGGGTTGCTGAGCAGTTCTTC
>-|-|TRBJ1-5|TRBV2
CASRLGSQPQHF
TGTGCCAGCCGGTTGGGGAGTCAGCCCCAGCATTTT
>TRBD1|-|TRBJ2-5|TRBV3-1/TRBV3-2
CASSQTRDRGLLSHQETQYF
TGTGCCAGCAGCCAAACCCGGGACAGGGGCCTGCTTTCTCATCAAGAGACCCAGTACTTC
>-|-|TRBJ1-2|TRBV7-2
CASSSAGGTYGYTF
TGTGCCAGCAGCTCTGCCGGGGGTACCTATGGCTACACCTTC
>-|-|TRBJ2-1|TRBV5-6
CASSLSGGEQFF
TGTGCCAGCAGCTTGTCCGGGGGTGAGCAGTTCTTC
>-|-|TRBJ1-2|TRBV25-1
CASKQSGGNYGYTF
TGTGCCAGCAAGCAAAGCGGAGGCAACTATGGCTACACCTTC
>TRBD1|-|TRBJ2-3|TRBV7-9
CASSLGPGLAGQVTDTQYF
TGTGCCAGCAGCTTAGGTCCCGGCCTTGCGGGACAGGTGACAGATACGCAGTATTTT
>-|-|TRBJ2-7|TRBV10-1
CASSGDIGHHEQYF
TGCGCCAGCAGTGGTGACATCGGCCACCACGAGCAGTACTTC
>-|-|TRBJ2-5|TRBV28
CASSFGLLETQYF
TGTGCCAGCAGTTTCGGACTCTTGGAGACCCAGTACTTC
>-|-|TRBJ2-7|TRBV5-6
CASRPQGSAYEQYF
TGTGCCAGCAGACCCCAGGGGAGCGCCTACGAGCAGTACTTC
>TRBD1|-|TRBJ1-4|TRBV3-1/TRBV3-2
CASSQITGGATNEKLFF
TGTGCCAGCAGCCAGATCACAGGGGGCGCAACTAATGAAAAACTGTTTTTT
>TRBD1|-|TRBJ2-2|TRBV4-2
CASSQKRTGSTGELFF
TGTGCCAGCAGCCAAAAAAGGACAGGGAGCACCGGGGAGCTGTTTTTT